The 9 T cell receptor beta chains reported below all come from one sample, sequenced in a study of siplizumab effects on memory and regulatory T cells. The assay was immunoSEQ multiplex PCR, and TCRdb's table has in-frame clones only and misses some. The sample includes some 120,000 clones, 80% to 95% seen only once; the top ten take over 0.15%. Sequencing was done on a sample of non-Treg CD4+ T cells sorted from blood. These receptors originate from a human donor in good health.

The CDR3 here is CASGLAGRETQYF. As DNA, the CDR3 is TGTGCTAGTGGTTTGGCGGGACGGGAGACCCAGTACTTC. This chain connects TRBV12-5 to TRBJ2-5, with D perhaps matching TRBD1 or TRBD2 (5 bases each). This CDR3 has 13 residues. The V end was cut by 1 base, the J end by 5 bases, with 8 bases between. CDR1 is LGHNT and CDR2 is FRNRAP in the germline V gene.

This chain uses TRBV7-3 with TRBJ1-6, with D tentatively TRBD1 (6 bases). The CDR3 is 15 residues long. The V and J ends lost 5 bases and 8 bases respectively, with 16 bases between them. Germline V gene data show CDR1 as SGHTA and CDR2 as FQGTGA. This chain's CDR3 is CASSLFRAGDSPLHF. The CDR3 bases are TGTGCCAGCAGCCTTTTCCGGGCAGGGGATTCACCCCTCCACTTT.

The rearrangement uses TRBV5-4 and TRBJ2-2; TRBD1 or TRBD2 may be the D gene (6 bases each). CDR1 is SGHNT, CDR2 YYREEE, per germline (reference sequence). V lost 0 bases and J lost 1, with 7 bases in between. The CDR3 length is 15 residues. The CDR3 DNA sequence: TGTGCCAGCAGCTTGGAGGGGGGGAACACCGGGGAGCTGTTTTTT. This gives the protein CASSLEGGNTGELFF.

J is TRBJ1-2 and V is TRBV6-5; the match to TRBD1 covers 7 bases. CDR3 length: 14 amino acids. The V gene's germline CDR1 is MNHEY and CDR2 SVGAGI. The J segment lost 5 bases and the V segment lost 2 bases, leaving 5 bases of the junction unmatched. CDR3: CASSYGRDRYGYTF. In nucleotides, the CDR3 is TGTGCCAGCAGTTACGGCCGGGACAGATATGGCTACACCTTC.

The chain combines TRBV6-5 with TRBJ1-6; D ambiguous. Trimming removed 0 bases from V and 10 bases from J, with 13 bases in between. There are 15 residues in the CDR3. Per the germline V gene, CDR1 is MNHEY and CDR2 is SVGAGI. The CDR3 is CASSYSISLNSPLHF. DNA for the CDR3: TGTGCCAGCAGTTACTCGATAAGCTTAAACTCACCCCTCCACTTT.

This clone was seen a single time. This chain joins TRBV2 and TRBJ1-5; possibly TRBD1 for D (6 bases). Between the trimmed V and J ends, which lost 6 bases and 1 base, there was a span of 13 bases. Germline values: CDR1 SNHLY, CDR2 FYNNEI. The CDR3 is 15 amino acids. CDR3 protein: CASRSTGNSNQPQHF. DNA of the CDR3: TGTGCCAGCAGGTCAACAGGGAACAGCAATCAGCCCCAGCATTTT.

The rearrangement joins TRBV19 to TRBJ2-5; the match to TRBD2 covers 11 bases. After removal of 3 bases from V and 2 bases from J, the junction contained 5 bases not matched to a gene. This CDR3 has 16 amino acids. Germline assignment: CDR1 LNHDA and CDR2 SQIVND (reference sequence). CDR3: CASSMSGLAAQETQYF. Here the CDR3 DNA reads TGTGCCAGTAGTATGTCGGGACTAGCGGCTCAAGAGACCCAGTACTTC.

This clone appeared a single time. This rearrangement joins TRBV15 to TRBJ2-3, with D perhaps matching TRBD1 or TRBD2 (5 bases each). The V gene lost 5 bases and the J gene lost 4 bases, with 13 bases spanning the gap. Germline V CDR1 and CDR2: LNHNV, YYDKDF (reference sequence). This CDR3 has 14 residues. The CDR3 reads CATSPLRGADTQYF. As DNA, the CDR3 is TGTGCCACCAGCCCCTTGAGGGGTGCAGATACGCAGTATTTT.

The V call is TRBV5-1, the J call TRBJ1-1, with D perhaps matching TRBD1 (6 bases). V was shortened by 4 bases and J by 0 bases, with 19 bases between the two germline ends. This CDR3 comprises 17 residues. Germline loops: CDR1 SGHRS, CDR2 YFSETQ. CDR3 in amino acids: CASSPRTGLFMNTEAFF. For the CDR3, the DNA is TGCGCCAGCAGCCCCCGCACAGGGCTATTTATGAACACTGAAGCTTTCTTT.